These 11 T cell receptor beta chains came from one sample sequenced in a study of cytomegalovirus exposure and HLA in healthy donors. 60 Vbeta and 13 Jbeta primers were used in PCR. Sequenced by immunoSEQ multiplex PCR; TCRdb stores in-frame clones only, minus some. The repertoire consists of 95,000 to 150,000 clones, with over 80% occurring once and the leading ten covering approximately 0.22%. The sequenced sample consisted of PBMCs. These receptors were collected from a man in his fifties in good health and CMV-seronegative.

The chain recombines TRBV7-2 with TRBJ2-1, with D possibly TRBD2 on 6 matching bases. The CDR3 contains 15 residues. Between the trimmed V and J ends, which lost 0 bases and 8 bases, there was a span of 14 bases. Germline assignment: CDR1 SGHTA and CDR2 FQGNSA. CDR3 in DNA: TGTGCCAGCAGCTTAGCGTGGCAGGCGGGGCATGAGCAGTTCTTC. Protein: CASSLAWQAGHEQFF. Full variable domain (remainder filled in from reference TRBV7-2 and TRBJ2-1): GAGVSQSPSNKVTEKGKDVELRCDPISGHTALYWYRQSLGQGLEFLIYFQGNSAPDKSGLPSDRFSAERTGGSVSTLTIQRTQQEDSAVYLCASSLAWQAGHEQFFGPGTRLTVL.

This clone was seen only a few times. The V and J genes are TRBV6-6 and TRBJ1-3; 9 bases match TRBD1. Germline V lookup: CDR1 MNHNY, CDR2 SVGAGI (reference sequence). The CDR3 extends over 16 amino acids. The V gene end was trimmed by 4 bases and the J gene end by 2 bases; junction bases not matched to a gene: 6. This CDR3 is CASSSAGTGTGNTIYF. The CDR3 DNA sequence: TGTGCCAGCAGTTCAGCTGGGACAGGGACTGGAAACACCATATATTTT.

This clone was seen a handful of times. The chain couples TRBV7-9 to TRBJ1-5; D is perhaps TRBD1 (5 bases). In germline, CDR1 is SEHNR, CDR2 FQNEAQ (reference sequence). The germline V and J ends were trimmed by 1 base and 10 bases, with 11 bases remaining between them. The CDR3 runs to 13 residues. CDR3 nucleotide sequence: TGTGCCAGCAGCTTAGGGCCCGGGGGACCCCAGCATTTT. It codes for CASSLGPGGPQHF.

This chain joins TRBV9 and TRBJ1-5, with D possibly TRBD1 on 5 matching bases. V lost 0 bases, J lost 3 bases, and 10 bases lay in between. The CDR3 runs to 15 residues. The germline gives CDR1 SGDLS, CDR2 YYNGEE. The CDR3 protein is CASSVGGGVNQPQHF. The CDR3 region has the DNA TGTGCCAGCAGCGTAGGTGGGGGGGTCAATCAGCCCCAGCATTTT.

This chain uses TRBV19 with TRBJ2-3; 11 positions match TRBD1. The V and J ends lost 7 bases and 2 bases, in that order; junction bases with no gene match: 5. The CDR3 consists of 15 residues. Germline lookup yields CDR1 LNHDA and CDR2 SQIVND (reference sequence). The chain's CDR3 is CASNPDRGPTDTQYF. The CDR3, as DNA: TGTGCCAGTAACCCGGACAGGGGGCCCACAGATACGCAGTATTTT.

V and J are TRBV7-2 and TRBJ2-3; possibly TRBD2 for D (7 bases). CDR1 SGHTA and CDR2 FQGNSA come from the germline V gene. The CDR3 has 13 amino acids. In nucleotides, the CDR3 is TGTGCTACGAGGGGGGGCGCGGAGCATACGCAGTATTTT. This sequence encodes CATRGGAEHTQYF.

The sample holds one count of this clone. In nucleotides, the CDR3 is TGTGCCAGCCACGGGACAGGATCCTACGAGCAGTACTTC. It translates to CASHGTGSYEQYF. The chain has TRBV21-1 and TRBJ2-7; TRBD1, as called in the table, went unchecked against the DNA. TRBV21-1 has pseudogene status. The CDR3 totals 13 residues.

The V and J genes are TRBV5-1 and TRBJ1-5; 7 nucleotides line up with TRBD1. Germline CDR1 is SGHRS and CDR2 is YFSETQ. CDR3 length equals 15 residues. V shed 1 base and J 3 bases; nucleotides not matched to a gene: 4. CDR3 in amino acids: CASSLRTGDNQPQHF. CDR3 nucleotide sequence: TGCGCCAGCAGCTTGCGTACAGGGGACAATCAGCCCCAGCATTTT.

CDR3 region: CASSLLGQGPPTQYF. DNA of the CDR3: TGTGCCAGCAGTTTATTGGGACAGGGGCCCCCGACCCAGTACTTC. The chain carries TRBV27 and TRBJ2-5; 10 bases are a match to TRBD1. This CDR3 has 15 amino acids. The junction had 6 bases not matched to a gene; V was cut back by 1 base and J by 7 bases. CDR1 is MNHEY, CDR2 SMNVEV, per germline (reference sequence).

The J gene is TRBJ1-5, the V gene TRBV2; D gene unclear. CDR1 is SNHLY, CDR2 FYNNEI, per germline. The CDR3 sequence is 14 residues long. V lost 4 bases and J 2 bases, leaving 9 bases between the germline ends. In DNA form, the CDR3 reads TGTGCCAGCAGTGCCGTGATAGGCAATCAGCCCCAGCATTTT. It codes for CASSAVIGNQPQHF.

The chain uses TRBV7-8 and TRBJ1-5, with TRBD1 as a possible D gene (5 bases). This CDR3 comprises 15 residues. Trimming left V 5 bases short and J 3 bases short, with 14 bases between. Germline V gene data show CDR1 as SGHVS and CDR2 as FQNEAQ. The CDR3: CASSELQGFNQPQHF. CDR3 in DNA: TGTGCCAGCAGCGAGCTGCAGGGCTTCAATCAGCCCCAGCATTTT.